This TCR beta chain emerged from a study of neurological immune-mediated disorders. This clonotype showed up many times. Trimming removed 5 bases from V and 6 bases from J; junction bases left unmatched: 9. The CDR3 consists of 15 residues. Per germline, CDR1 SGHAT and CDR2 FQNNGV. The time point was: technical triplicate 1. TCRdb itself ran the 5' RACE reads through MiXCR, one entry per CDR3 protein. The sample gives 30,000 to 40,000 distinct CDR3 sequences, 11% of which show up once; roughly 3.7% is in the top ten. This sequence originates from a man in his sixties with HTLV-1-associated myelopathy (HAM/TSP). The chain employs TRBV11-2 and TRBJ2-2, with 7 bases fitting TRBD1. Sequences were obtained from PBMCs. The CDR3 sequence is CASSAIGQASGELFF. CDR3 coding DNA: TGTGCCAGCAGCGCCATAGGACAGGCGTCCGGGGAGCTGTTTTTT.